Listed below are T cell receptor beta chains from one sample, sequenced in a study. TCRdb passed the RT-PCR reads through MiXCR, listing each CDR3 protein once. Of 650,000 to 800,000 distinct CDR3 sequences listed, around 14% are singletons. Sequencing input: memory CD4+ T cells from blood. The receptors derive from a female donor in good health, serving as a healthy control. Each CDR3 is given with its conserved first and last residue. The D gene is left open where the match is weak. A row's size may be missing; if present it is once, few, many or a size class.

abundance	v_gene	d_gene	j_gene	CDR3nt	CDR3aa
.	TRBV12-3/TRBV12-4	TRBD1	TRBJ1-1	TGTGCCAGCAGTTTGACAGGGGGACGGAGGACTGAAGCTTTCTTT	CASSLTGGRRTEAFF
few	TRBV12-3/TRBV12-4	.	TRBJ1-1	TGTGCCAGCAGCCCGGGGGACACTACTTATGGCACTGAAGCTTTCTTT	CASSPGDTTYGTEAFF
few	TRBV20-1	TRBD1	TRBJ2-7	TGCAGTGCTCAAGGTGGGACAGGGGCTAGCGAGCAGTACTTC	CSAQGGTGASEQYF
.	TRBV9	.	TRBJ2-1	TGTGCCAGCAGCGTAGGGGAGCAGGTTGAGCAGTTCTTC	CASSVGEQVEQFF
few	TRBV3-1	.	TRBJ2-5	TGTGCCAGCAGCCAAATGCCAGGTTCCCAAGAGACCCAGTACTTC	CASSQMPGSQETQYF
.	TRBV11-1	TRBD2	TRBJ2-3	TGTGCCAGCAGCTTTAGCGGGATCCCGGGCACAGATACGCAGTATTTT	CASSFSGIPGTDTQYF
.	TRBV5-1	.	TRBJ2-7	TGCGCCAGCAGCTTGGGCAGGAACTACGAGCAGTCCTTC	CASSLGRNYEQSF
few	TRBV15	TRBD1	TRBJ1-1	TGTGCCACCAGCAGAGGGGGAGAGGGGGCGCTGGGTGCAGGAGCTTTCTTT	CATSRGGEGALGAGAFF
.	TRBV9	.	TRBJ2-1	TGTGCCAGCAGCGTAGTGGCAGGGGGGTACAATGAGCAGTTCTTC	CASSVVAGGYNEQFF
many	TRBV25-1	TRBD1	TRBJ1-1	TGTGCCAGCAGCCGGGACAGGGGGCTCACTGAAGCTTTCTTT	CASSRDRGLTEAFF
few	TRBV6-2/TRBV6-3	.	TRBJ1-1	TGTGCCAGCAGCTTCGACCCGAGGAGAACTGAAGCTTTCTTT	CASSFDPRRTEAFF
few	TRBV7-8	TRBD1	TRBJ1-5	TGTGCCAGCAGCCCGCAGCCTAGGACAGGGCGGCCCCAGCATTTT	CASSPQPRTGRPQHF
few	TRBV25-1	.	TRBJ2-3	TGTGCCAGCAGTGAATTCTTCGTCACGTATTTT	CASSEFFVTYF
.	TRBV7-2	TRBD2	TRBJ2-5	TGTGCCAGCAGCCCGAGCGGGAGGACAGAGACCCAGTACTTC	CASSPSGRTETQYF
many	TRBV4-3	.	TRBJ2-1	TGCGCCAGCAGCCAAGGGTCGACGGACAATGAGCAGTTCTTC	CASSQGSTDNEQFF
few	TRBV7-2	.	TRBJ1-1	TGTGCCAGCAGCTTAGCGAGAAGTTCTGAAGCTTTCTTT	CASSLARSSEAFF
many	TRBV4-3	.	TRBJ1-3	TGCGCCAGCAGCGGCTTGGGGATGTCTGGAAACACCATATATTTT	CASSGLGMSGNTIYF
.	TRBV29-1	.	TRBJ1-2	TGCAGCGTTGAAGAGAGGGATTATGGCTACACCTTC	CSVEERDYGYTF
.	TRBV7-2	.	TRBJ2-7	TGTGCCAGCAGCCCCGCAGGCGACAGGTATTACGAGCAGTACTTC	CASSPAGDRYYEQYF
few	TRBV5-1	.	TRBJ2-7	TGCGCCAGCAGCCCGGGGAATGCCTACGAGCAGTACTTC	CASSPGNAYEQYF
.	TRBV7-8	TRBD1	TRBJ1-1	TGTGCCAGCAGCTTACACTACACCGGGACAGCAAAGGCGAACACTGAAGCTTTCTTT	CASSLHYTGTAKANTEAFF
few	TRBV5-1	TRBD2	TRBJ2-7	TGCGCCAGCAGCAGGTCGGGACTAGATACGGGCGAGCAGTACTTC	CASSRSGLDTGEQYF
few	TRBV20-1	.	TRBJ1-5	TGCAGTGCTGAAACGGACAATAGCAATCAGCCCCAGCATTTT	CSAETDNSNQPQHF
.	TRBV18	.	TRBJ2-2	TGTGCCAGCTCACCCCAGGCTGCGAACACCGGGGAGCTGTTTTTT	CASSPQAANTGELFF
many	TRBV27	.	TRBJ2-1	TGTGCCAGCAGTCCCCGCCGGGTGGGGAATGAGCAGTTCTTC	CASSPRRVGNEQFF
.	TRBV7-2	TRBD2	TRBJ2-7	TGTGCCAGCAGCTCTCCTTCTAGCGGGATTCTCCACGAGCAGTACTTC	CASSSPSSGILHEQYF
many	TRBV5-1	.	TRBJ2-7	TGCGCCAGCAGCCGGGACGGAGCCCTTTCCTACGAGCAGTACTTC	CASSRDGALSYEQYF
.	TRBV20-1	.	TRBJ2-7	TGCAGTGCTGGGGTCCGGGGGACGTCCCACGAGCAGTACTTC	CSAGVRGTSHEQYF
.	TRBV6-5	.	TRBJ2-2	TGTGCCAGCAGTTACCGGCAGACGAACACCGGGGAGCTGTTTTTT	CASSYRQTNTGELFF
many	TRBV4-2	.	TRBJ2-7	TGTGCCAGCAGCCAAGGGGGTAGCGGAGCCTACGAGCAGTACTTC	CASSQGGSGAYEQYF
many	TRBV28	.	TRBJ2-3	TGTGCCAGCAGTTACGCTAGCACAGATACGCAGTATTTT	CASSYASTDTQYF
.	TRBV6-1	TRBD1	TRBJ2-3	TGTGCCAGCAGTGAAGCTGGGACAGGAAAAAATACGCAGTATTTT	CASSEAGTGKNTQYF
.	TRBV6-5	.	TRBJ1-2	TGTGCCAGCGGGCGAGGACGGGAGGGTGGCTACACCTTC	CASGRGREGGYTF
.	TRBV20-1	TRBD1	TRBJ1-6	TGTGGACCGGGACAGGGTTATTCACCCCTCCACTTT	CGPGQGYSPLHF
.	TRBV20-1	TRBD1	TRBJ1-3	TGCAGTGCTAGACAGGGGGCTGGAAACACCATATATTTT	CSARQGAGNTIYF
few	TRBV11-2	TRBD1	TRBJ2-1	TGTGCCAGCAGCCTGCGACCGGGACAGGGGGACAATGAGCAGTTCTTC	CASSLRPGQGDNEQFF
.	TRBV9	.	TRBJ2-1	TGTGCCAGCAGCGAAGGGGGAACTAACAATGAGCAGTTCTTC	CASSEGGTNNEQFF
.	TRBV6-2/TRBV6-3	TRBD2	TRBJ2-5	TGTGCCACAGCGGGAGTCCAACAAGAGACCCAGTACTTC	CATAGVQQETQYF
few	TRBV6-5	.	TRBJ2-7	TGTGCCAGCAGTTACTCACTTGACAGGTTCTACGAGCAGTACTTC	CASSYSLDRFYEQYF
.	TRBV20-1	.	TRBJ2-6	TGCAGTGCTAGTGACAGTGCCGGGGCCAACGTCCTGACTTTC	CSASDSAGANVLTF
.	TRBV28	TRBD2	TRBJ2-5	TGTGCCAGCAGTTTTCATGGCCTAGCGGGAGAAGGACGGCGAGAGACCCAGTACTTC	CASSFHGLAGEGRRETQYF
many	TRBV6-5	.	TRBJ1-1	TGTGCCAGCCTGGAATTGGGAGAAGCTTTCTTT	CASLELGEAFF
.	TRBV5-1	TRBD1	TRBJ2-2	TGCGCCAGCAGCCAACAGGGGCCGGTGAACACCGGGGAGCTGTTTTTT	CASSQQGPVNTGELFF
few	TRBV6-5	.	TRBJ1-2	TGTGCCAGCAGTTACCAGTCGGGGGCGATCAACGATGGCTACACCTTC	CASSYQSGAINDGYTF
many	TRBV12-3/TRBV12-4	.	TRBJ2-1	TGTGCCAGCAGCCACAGGGTCAATGAGCAGTTCTTC	CASSHRVNEQFF
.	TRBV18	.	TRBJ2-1	TGTGCCAGCTCACAGTCGGTAGCGGACTACAATGAGCAGTTCTTC	CASSQSVADYNEQFF
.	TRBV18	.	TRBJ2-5	TGTGCCAGCTCACCACTTGGTGAGTCCCAAGAGACCCAGTACTTC	CASSPLGESQETQYF
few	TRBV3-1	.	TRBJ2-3	TGTGCCAGCAGGGCCGGACGGATCAGCACAGATACGCAGTATTTT	CASRAGRISTDTQYF
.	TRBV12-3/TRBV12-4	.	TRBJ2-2	TGTGCCAGCAGAAGTAGGGAGGCCGGGGAGCTGTTTTTT	CASRSREAGELFF
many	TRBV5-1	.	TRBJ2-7	TGCGCCAGCGGCCTGGGGCCAGAAACTTACGAGCAGTACTTC	CASGLGPETYEQYF
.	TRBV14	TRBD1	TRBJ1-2	TGTGCCAGCAGCCAAGATTCGATAGGGGGCAGCTATGGCTACACCTTC	CASSQDSIGGSYGYTF
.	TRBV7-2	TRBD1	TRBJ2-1	TGTGCCAGCAGCTTAGAACAGGGGTACAATGAGCAGTTCTTC	CASSLEQGYNEQFF
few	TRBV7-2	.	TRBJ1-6	TGTGCCAGCAGCGAACAGGGCGTCGATAATTCACCCCTCCACTTT	CASSEQGVDNSPLHF
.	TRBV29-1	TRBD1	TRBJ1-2	TGCAGCGCTGACAGGGGGCGAGGCTACACCTTC	CSADRGRGYTF
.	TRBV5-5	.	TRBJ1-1	TGTGCCAGCAGTTTCAGGTACCTAAACACTGAAGCTTTCTTT	CASSFRYLNTEAFF
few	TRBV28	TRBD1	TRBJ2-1	TGTGCCAGCAGGACCGGACAGGGGATGTACAATGAGCAGTTCTTC	CASRTGQGMYNEQFF
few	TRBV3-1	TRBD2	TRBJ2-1	TGTGCCAGCAGCCAAACTAGCGGGAGGAACAATGAGCAGTTCTTC	CASSQTSGRNNEQFF
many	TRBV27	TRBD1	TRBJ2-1	TGTGCCAGCAATCCGACAGGGGGGTGGAATGAGCAGTTCTTC	CASNPTGGWNEQFF
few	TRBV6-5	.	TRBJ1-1	TGTGCCAGCAGTTACCATAATACGTGGAAGTCTGAAGCTTTCTTT	CASSYHNTWKSEAFF